What follows is one TCR beta chain and its context. How the authors handled the data: Reference gene primer amplification gave estimated nucleated cell counts. The assay was immunoSEQ multiplex PCR, and TCRdb's table has in-frame clones only and misses some. V, J and clone size were drawn from that table, and D and trimming were deduced from the DNA. The table shows around 140,000 clones, with around 80% occurring only once. The data belong to a study of blood T cell repertoires in COVID-19. The CDR3 covers 15 residues. Losses at the gene ends were 4 bases for V and 9 bases for J; bases not matched to a gene: 10. Germline V gives CDR1 LNHDA, CDR2 SQIVND (reference sequence).

The chain employs TRBV19 and TRBJ2-1; 9 nucleotides agree with TRBD2. The TCR originated in a human donor with acute or convalescent COVID-19. The donor label of this sample is uncertain. The sequenced sample was peripheral blood. CDR3 coding DNA: TGTGCCAGTAGTAGAGAGCGGGGGGCCCAAGGTGAGCAGTTCTTC. Encoded protein: CASSRERGAQGEQFF.